The clone carrying this TCR beta chain was detected once. As yet, its antigen is unknown. The study drew the donors from its approximately 110-subject validation cohort, separate from the approximately 690-subject first cohort. This specimen comes from a study of cytomegalovirus exposure and HLA in healthy donors. On the study more broadly: A subsequent analysis stated that the roughly 120 validation repertoires were run on the same platform as the 600 to 750 first-cohort repertoires.

The CDR3 contains 16 residues. The V and J ends lost 2 bases and 0 bases respectively, with 8 bases between them. CDR1 SGHVS and CDR2 FQNEAQ come from the germline V gene. Sequencing used immunoSEQ multiplex PCR; TCRdb keeps in-frame clones, though not all of them. The profile shows some 88,000 clones, approximately 96% of them singletons. Study conclusions and caveats: TCR sequences were mostly rare, though some public TCRs occurred in many donors. Reports credit the classifier with highly specific, highly sensitive diagnosis of cytomegalovirus status.

The sample was PBMCs. This rearrangement joins TRBV7-8 to TRBJ2-6, with D tentatively TRBD1 (6 bases). This clonotype was sampled from a man aged 18 to 29 in good health and CMV-seronegative. The CDR3 DNA is TGTGCCAGCAGCTTAAAGACAGGCTCTGGGGCCAACGTCCTGACTTTC. This sequence encodes CASSLKTGSGANVLTF.